This passage covers 3 T cell receptor beta chains from one sample sequenced in a study of monozygotic twins with inflammatory bowel disease. After re-calling the 5' RACE reads, TCRdb lists one entry per CDR3 protein, DNA absent. The sample yields over 200,000 distinct CDR3 sequences, of which the top ten take up 6% to 9%. Sequenced input: blood. The receptor set was obtained from a human donor with ulcerative colitis or Crohn's disease, or a healthy co-twin of an affected twin (not recorded which).

The chain is built from TRBV4-1 and TRBJ1-1. Germline values: CDR1 MGHRA, CDR2 YSYEKL. CDR3 length: 16 residues. The CDR3 spells CASSPRQQIEGTEAFF.

The rearrangement joins TRBV28 to TRBJ1-5; TCRdb's D gene call, TRBD1, goes unchecked for lack of DNA. The CDR3 loop spans 14 amino acids. Germline V gene lookup returns CDR1 MDHEN and CDR2 SYDVKM. The CDR3 region is CASSLGGQSGLQHF. The complete variable domain, with remaining parts taken from reference TRBV28 and TRBJ1-5, reads DVKVTQSSRYLVKRTGEKVFLECVQDMDHENMFWYRQDPGLGLRLIYFSYDVKMKEKGDIPEGYSVSREKKERFSLILESASTNQTSMYLCASSLGGQSGLQHFGDGTRLSIL.

CDR3 residues: CASSPLVAGGPDTQYF. The chain recombines TRBV18 with TRBJ2-3; absent DNA, TCRdb's TRBD2 call cannot be checked. Germline V lookup: CDR1 KGHSH, CDR2 LQKENI. The CDR3 length is 16 residues.